Listed below are T cell receptor beta chains from one sample, sequenced in a study of blood T cell repertoires in COVID-19. Data came from immunoSEQ multiplex PCR; TCRdb stores just in-frame clones and leaves some out. Counted here are roughly 300,000 clones, 80% to 90% occurring once; the ten biggest clones make up about 4.6%. The specimen sequenced was PBMCs or T cells enriched from blood (not recorded which). The receptors come from a man aged 30 to 39 who had recovered from COVID-19. Each CDR3 is given with its conserved first and last residue. Fields, in order: V gene, clone size, D gene, J gene, CDR3 protein, CDR3 DNA. A D gene is named only where the DNA matches it firmly. The size of a clone is reported for some rows only, either as once, few or many, or as a class for expanded clones.

TRBV13	NA	TRBD2	TRBJ2-7	CASSASGRGNYEQYF	TGTGCCAGCTCCGCTAGCGGTCGTGGGAACTACGAGCAGTACTTC
TRBV12-3/TRBV12-4	NA	NA	TRBJ2-7	CASSSLGTGEQYF	TGTGCCAGCAGTTCCCTAGGAACGGGGGAGCAGTACTTC
TRBV2	NA	NA	TRBJ1-5	CASSDTSNQPQHF	TGTGCCAGCAGCGACACTAGCAATCAGCCCCAGCATTTT
TRBV5-3	NA	NA	TRBJ1-1	CARSWAGAMNTEAFF	TGTGCCAGAAGCTGGGCGGGGGCCATGAACACTGAAGCTTTCTTT
TRBV30	few	NA	TRBJ1-5	CAWSNPSGGGNQPQHF	TGTGCCTGGAGTAATCCTTCGGGGGGAGGCAATCAGCCCCAGCATTTT
TRBV7-2	once	NA	TRBJ1-6	CASSLRTSQGSPLHF	TGTGCCAGCAGCCTAAGGACCTCTCAGGGGTCACCCCTCCACTTT
TRBV29-1	NA	NA	TRBJ2-2	CSVEAPFNTGELFF	TGCAGCGTTGAAGCTCCGTTTAACACCGGGGAGCTGTTTTTT
TRBV6-1	NA	TRBD2	TRBJ2-1	CASSDGTSGYNEQFF	TGTGCCAGCAGTGACGGGACTAGCGGATACAATGAGCAGTTCTTC
TRBV21-1	NA	NA	TRBJ2-2	CASSKGLAPADSRPTNTGELFF	TGTGCCAGCAGCAAGGGTTTGGCTCCCGCGGACAGTCGTCCGACGAACACCGGGGAGCTGTTTTTT
TRBV6-1	NA	NA	TRBJ1-2	CASSELSGANYGYTF	TGTGCCAGCAGTGAATTATCTGGAGCTAACTATGGCTACACCTTC
TRBV11-2	NA	TRBD1	TRBJ1-6	CASSLVIGGNSPLHF	TGTGCCAGCAGCTTAGTGATAGGGGGCAACTCACCCCTCCACTTT
TRBV3-1/TRBV3-2	NA	TRBD2	TRBJ2-2	CASSQVGRGGGTGELFF	TGTGCCAGCAGCCAAGTAGGTCGGGGGGGAGGCACCGGGGAGCTGTTTTTT
TRBV5-1	NA	NA	TRBJ2-2	CASSLIIGGNTGELFF	TGCGCCAGCAGCTTGATAATAGGGGGGAACACCGGGGAGCTGTTTTTT
TRBV4-1	NA	TRBD2	TRBJ2-1	CASSQVVTSGGLNEQFF	TGCGCCAGCAGCCAAGTTGTCACTAGCGGGGGCCTCAATGAGCAGTTCTTC
TRBV6-5	NA	TRBD1	TRBJ2-1	CASGWQGANEQFF	TGTGCCAGCGGGTGGCAGGGGGCAAATGAGCAGTTCTTC
TRBV6-6	NA	TRBD1	TRBJ1-2	CASSYRTGGTGYTF	TGTGCCAGCAGTTACCGGACAGGGGGCACGGGCTACACCTTC
TRBV24-1	NA	TRBD1	TRBJ2-1	CATSDFRQGSFNEQFF	TGTGCCACCAGTGATTTTCGACAGGGGAGTTTCAATGAGCAGTTCTTC
TRBV5-4	NA	NA	TRBJ2-7	CASSPGILGEQYF	TGTGCCAGCAGCCCAGGGATCTTAGGCGAGCAGTACTTC
TRBV5-4	NA	NA	TRBJ1-2	CASSLITGRFGYGYTF	TGTGCCAGCAGCTTGATAACAGGGCGCTTCGGCTATGGCTACACCTTC
TRBV4-1	few	NA	TRBJ1-6	CASSQPPGQDSNSPLHF	TGCGCCAGCAGCCAGCCGCCGGGGCAGGACAGTAATTCACCCCTCCACTTT
TRBV11-3	NA	TRBD2	TRBJ2-1	CASSLEGGNEQFF	TGTGCCAGCAGCTTAGAGGGGGGGAATGAGCAGTTCTTC
TRBV7-6	NA	TRBD2	TRBJ2-1	CASSRTSGNNEQFF	TGTGCCAGCAGCCGGACTAGCGGGAACAATGAGCAGTTCTTC
TRBV7-9	NA	TRBD1	TRBJ1-5	CASSHGTGPNQPQHF	TGTGCCAGCAGCCACGGGACAGGGCCCAATCAGCCCCAGCATTTT
TRBV7-9	NA	NA	TRBJ2-6	CASSMWGGYSGANVLTF	TGTGCCAGCAGCATGTGGGGGGGCTATTCTGGGGCCAACGTCCTGACTTTC
TRBV6-5	many	TRBD1	TRBJ2-7	CASSWTGRYEQYF	TGTGCCAGCAGTTGGACAGGGAGGTACGAGCAGTACTTC
TRBV19	NA	TRBD2	TRBJ2-3	CASSSRTSGGTDTQYF	TGTGCCAGTAGCTCTCGGACTAGCGGGGGCACAGATACGCAGTATTTT
TRBV18	NA	NA	TRBJ2-2	CASSPFGGGITTGELFF	TGTGCCAGCTCACCATTTGGGGGCGGTATCACCACCGGGGAGCTGTTTTTT
TRBV19	once	NA	TRBJ2-1	CASSISGNSYNEQFF	TGTGCCAGTAGTATCTCAGGGAATTCCTACAATGAGCAGTTCTTC
TRBV6-5	NA	NA	TRBJ1-5	CASKAGVDNQPQHF	TGTGCCAGCAAGGCAGGGGTGGACAATCAGCCCCAGCATTTT
TRBV4-1	NA	NA	TRBJ2-1	CASSQVGVGEQFF	TGCGCCAGCAGCCAAGTGGGAGTCGGAGAGCAGTTCTTC
TRBV11-3	NA	NA	TRBJ2-2	CASSETDGELFF	TGTGCCAGCAGCGAAACAGACGGGGAGCTGTTTTTT
TRBV18	NA	NA	TRBJ2-1	CASSSWTDNEQFF	TGTGCCAGCTCATCTTGGACAGACAATGAGCAGTTCTTC
TRBV4-1	NA	TRBD1	TRBJ1-2	CASSPGQGIGYTF	TGCGCCAGCAGCCCCGGACAGGGCATTGGCTACACCTTC
TRBV7-8	NA	TRBD2	TRBJ2-2	CASSLGPSGSFTGELFF	TGTGCCAGCAGCTTAGGGCCTAGCGGGAGCTTCACCGGGGAGCTGTTTTTT
TRBV18	NA	NA	TRBJ2-7	CASSWGGAYEQYF	TGTGCCAGCTCCTGGGGCGGTGCCTACGAGCAGTACTTC
TRBV5-1	NA	NA	TRBJ1-1	CASSLAQAENTEAFF	TGCGCCAGCAGCTTGGCTCAGGCCGAGAACACTGAAGCTTTCTTT
TRBV9	NA	NA	TRBJ1-2	CASSVEREPWGYTF	TGTGCCAGCAGCGTAGAAAGGGAGCCATGGGGCTACACCTTC
TRBV29-1	NA	NA	TRBJ2-2	CSVLGRSSTGELFF	TGCAGCGTCCTAGGCCGTTCCAGCACCGGGGAGCTGTTTTTT
TRBV10-1	NA	NA	TRBJ2-1	CATQDELRGYNEQFF	TGCGCCACCCAAGACGAGCTAAGGGGCTACAATGAGCAGTTCTTC
TRBV19	NA	NA	TRBJ1-4	CASRGAALNEKLFF	TGTGCCAGTAGAGGGGCAGCGCTTAATGAAAAACTGTTTTTT
TRBV7-2	NA	NA	TRBJ1-1	CASSLYGRDTEAFF	TGTGCCAGCAGCTTATATGGGAGGGACACTGAAGCTTTCTTT
TRBV10-3	NA	TRBD1	TRBJ1-1	CAIRGGTGDMNTEAFF	TGTGCCATCAGGGGGGGGACAGGGGACATGAACACTGAAGCTTTCTTT
TRBV12-5	NA	TRBD2	TRBJ2-3	CASAHGTSGIDTQYF	TGTGCTAGTGCCCACGGGACTAGCGGGATAGATACGCAGTATTTT
TRBV5-1	NA	NA	TRBJ1-1	CASSQPLGVNTEAFF	TGCGCCAGCAGCCAACCTCTAGGGGTGAACACTGAAGCTTTCTTT
TRBV9	NA	TRBD1	TRBJ1-4	CASSGGTGDREKLFF	TGTGCCAGCAGCGGAGGGACAGGGGACCGTGAAAAACTGTTTTTT